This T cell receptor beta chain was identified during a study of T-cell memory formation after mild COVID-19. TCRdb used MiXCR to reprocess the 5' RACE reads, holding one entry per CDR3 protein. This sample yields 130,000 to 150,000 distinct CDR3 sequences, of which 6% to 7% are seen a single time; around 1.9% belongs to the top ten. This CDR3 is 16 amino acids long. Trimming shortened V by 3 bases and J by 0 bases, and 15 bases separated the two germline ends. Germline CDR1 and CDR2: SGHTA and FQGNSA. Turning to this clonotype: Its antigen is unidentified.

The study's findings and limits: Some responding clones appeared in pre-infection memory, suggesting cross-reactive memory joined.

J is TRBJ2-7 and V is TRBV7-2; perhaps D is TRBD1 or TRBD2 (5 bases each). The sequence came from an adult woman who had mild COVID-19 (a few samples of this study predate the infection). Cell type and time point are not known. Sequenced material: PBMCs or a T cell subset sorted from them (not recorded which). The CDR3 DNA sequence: TGTGCCAGCAGCTTCGGGACGTGCTTCAGCTCCTACGAGCAGTACTTC. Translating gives CASSFGTCFSSYEQYF.